The text below deals with one T cell receptor beta chain. Trimming took 0 bases from V and 0 from J, leaving 15 bases between them. Germline CDR1 reads SGDLS; CDR2 reads YYNGEE. The CDR3 consists of 18 residues. The data are from a study of OX40 agonist ivuxolimab in advanced cancers. Background on the study: Patients receiving dose escalation had hepatocellular carcinoma, melanoma, renal cell or head and neck cancer. The dose-escalation cohort was approximately 81% male, with a mean age of around 60 years, ranging roughly 23 to 79. Three partial responders included one hepatocellular carcinoma patient and two cutaneous melanoma patients.

Profiled with immunoSEQ multiplex PCR; TCRdb holds only in-frame clones, not every one. The sample comprises roughly 48,000 clones, less than 85% of which are singletons, and roughly 1.1% rests with the top ten. The TCR sequence derives from an adult with an advanced solid tumor such as melanoma, head and neck, liver or kidney cancer. The chain employs TRBV9 and TRBJ1-4; D may be TRBD1 (6 bases). The sample consisted of CD4+ or CD8+ T cells sorted from blood, taken in a trial of the OX40 agonist ivuxolimab. This CDR3 reads CASSVGWGARATNEKLFF. The CDR3 DNA sequence: TGTGCCAGCAGCGTAGGATGGGGGGCGCGCGCAACTAATGAAAAACTGTTTTTT.